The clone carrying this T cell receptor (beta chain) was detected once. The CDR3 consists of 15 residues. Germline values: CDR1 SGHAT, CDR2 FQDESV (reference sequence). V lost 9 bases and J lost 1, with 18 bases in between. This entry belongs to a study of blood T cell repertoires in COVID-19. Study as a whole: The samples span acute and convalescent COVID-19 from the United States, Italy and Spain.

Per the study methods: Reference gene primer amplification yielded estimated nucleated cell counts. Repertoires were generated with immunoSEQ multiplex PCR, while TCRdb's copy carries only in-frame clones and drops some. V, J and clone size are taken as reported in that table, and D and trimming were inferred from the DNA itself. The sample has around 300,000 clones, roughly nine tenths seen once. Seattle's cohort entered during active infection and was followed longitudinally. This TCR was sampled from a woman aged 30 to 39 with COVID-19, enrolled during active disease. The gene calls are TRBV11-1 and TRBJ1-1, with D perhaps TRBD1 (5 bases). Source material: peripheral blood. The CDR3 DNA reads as TGTGCCAGTAGTGTTGACAGTTCAGGGAACACTGAAGCTTTCTTT. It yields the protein CASSVDSSGNTEAFF.